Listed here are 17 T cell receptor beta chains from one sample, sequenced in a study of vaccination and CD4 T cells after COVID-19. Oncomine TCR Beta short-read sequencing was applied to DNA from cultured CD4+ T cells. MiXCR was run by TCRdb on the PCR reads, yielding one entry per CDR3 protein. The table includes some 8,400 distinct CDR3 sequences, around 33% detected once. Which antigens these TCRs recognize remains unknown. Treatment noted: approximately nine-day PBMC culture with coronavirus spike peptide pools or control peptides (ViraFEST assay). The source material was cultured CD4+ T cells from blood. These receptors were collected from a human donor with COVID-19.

The CDR3 here is CASSFGSSPLHF. The CDR3 DNA is TGTGCCAGCAGTTTCGGATCGTCACCCCTCCACTTT. This chain uses TRBV28 with TRBJ1-6, with no clear D. This CDR3 is built from 12 residues. V dropped 3 bases and J dropped 10 bases, with 7 bases sitting between them. Germline V lookup: CDR1 MDHEN, CDR2 SYDVKM.

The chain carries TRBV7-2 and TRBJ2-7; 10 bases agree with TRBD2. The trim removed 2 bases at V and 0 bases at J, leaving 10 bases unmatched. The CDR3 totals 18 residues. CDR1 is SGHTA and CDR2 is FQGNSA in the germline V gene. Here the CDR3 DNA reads TGTGCCAGCAGCTTAATTCCGGCTAGCGGGGGCTTCTCCTACGAGCAGTACTTC. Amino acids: CASSLIPASGGFSYEQYF.

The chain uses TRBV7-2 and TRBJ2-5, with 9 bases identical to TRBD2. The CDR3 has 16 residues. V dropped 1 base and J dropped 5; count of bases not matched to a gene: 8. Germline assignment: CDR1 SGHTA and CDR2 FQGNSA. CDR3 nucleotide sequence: TGTGCCAGCAGCTTAGGGGTGCGGGGGGGGCTGGAGACCCAGTACTTC. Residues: CASSLGVRGGLETQYF.

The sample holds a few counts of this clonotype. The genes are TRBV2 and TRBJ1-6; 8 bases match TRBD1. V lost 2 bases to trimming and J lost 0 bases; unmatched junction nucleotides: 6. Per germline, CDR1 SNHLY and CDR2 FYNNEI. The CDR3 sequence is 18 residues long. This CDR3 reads CASSEIRTGSSYNSPLHF. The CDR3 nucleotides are TGTGCCAGCAGTGAAATAAGGACAGGGAGCTCCTATAATTCACCCCTCCACTTT.

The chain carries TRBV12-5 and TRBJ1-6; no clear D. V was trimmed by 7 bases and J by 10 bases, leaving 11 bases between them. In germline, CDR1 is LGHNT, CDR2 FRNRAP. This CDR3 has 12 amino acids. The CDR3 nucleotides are TGTGCTAGTGCCCTTAATTGGTCACCCCTCCACTTT. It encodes CASALNWSPLHF.

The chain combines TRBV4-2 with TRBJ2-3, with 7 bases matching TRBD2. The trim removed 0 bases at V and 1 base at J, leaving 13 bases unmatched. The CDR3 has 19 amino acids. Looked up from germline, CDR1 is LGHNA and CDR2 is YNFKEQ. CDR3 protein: CASSQDRSGASAGTDTQYF. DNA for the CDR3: TGTGCCAGCAGCCAAGATAGGAGCGGGGCTAGCGCGGGCACAGATACGCAGTATTTT.

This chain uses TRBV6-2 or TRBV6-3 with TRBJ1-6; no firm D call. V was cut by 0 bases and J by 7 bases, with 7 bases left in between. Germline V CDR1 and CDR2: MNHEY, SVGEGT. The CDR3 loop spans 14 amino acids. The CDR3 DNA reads TGTGCCAGCAGTTACTCAACTGAAAATTCACCCCTCCACTTT. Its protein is CASSYSTENSPLHF.

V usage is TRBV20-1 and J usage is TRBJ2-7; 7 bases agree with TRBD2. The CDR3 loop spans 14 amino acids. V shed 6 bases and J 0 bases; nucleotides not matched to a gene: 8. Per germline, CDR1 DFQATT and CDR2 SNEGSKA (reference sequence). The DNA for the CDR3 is TGCAGTGCACTTTGGGGGGGTCCCTCCTACGAGCAGTACTTC. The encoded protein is CSALWGGPSYEQYF.

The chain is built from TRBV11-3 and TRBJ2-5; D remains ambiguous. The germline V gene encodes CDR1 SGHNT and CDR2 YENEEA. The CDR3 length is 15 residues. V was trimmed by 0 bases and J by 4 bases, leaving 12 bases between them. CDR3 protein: CASSLDRPTGETQYF. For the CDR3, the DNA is TGTGCCAGCAGCTTAGATCGTCCGACGGGAGAGACCCAGTACTTC.

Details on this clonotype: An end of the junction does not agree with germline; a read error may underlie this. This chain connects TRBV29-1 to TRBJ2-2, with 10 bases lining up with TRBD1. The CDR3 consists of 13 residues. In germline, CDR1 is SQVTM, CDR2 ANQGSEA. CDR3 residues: CCVDRGRTGELFF. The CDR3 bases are TGCTGCGTTGACAGGGGGCGGACCGGGGAGCTGTTTTTT.

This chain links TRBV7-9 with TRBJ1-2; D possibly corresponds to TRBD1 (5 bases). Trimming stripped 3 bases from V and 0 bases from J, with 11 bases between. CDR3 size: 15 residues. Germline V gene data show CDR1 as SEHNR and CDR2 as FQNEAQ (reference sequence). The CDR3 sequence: CASSFPGTANYGYTF. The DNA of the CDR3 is TGTGCCAGCAGCTTCCCCGGGACGGCTAACTATGGCTACACCTTC.

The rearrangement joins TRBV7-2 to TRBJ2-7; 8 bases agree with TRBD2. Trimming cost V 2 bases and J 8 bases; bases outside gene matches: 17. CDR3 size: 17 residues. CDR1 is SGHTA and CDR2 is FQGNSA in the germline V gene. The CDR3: CASSLLGERGRVRQQYF. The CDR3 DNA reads TGTGCCAGCAGCTTATTGGGGGAGCGGGGGCGCGTAAGGCAGCAGTACTTC.

The chain's CDR3 is CASSGATEQYF. The CDR3 nucleotides are TGTGCCAGCAGTGGGGCCACCGAGCAGTACTTC. The J gene is TRBJ2-7, the V gene TRBV2, with D unresolved. This CDR3 comprises 11 residues. V dropped 4 bases and J dropped 6 bases, with 7 bases sitting between them. Germline CDR1 is SNHLY and CDR2 is FYNNEI.

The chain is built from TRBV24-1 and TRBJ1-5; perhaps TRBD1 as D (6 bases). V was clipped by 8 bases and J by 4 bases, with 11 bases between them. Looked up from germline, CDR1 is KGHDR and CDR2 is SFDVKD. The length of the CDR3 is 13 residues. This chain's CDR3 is CATTRGPNQPQHF. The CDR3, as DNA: TGTGCCACCACCAGGGGACCGAATCAGCCCCAGCATTTT.

CDR3 sequence reads: CSALTGGQNDEQFF. CDR3 DNA sequence: TGCAGTGCCTTAACCGGGGGGCAAAACGATGAGCAGTTCTTC. V and J are TRBV20-1 and TRBJ2-1; a weak D match, TRBD2 (7 bases). CDR1 is DFQATT and CDR2 is SNEGSKA in the germline V gene (reference sequence). The CDR3 has 14 residues. Trimming pared 6 bases from V and 8 bases from J, leaving 20 bases between.

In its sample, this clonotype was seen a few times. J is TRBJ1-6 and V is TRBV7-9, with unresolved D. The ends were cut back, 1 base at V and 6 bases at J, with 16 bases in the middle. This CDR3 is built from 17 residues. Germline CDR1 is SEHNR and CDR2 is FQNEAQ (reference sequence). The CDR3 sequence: CASSLGGGTAANSPLHF. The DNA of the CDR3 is TGTGCCAGCAGCTTAGGCGGCGGCACGGCAGCTAATTCACCCCTCCACTTT.

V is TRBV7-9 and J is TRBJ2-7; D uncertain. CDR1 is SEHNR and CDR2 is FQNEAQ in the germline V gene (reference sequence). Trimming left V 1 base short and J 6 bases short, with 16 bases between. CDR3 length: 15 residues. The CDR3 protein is CASSLGGRVGFEQYF. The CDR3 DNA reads TGTGCCAGCAGCTTAGGTGGTAGGGTTGGTTTCGAGCAGTACTTC.